This entry lists 7 T cell receptor beta chains sequenced from one sample in a study of blood T cell repertoires in COVID-19. Repertoires were generated with immunoSEQ multiplex PCR, while TCRdb's copy carries only in-frame clones and drops some. The sample shows hundreds of thousands of clones, roughly 91% of them seen only once. Sequenced sample: peripheral blood. These receptors all stem from a woman between 40 and 55 years old who had recovered from COVID-19.

The chain employs TRBV7-2 and TRBJ1-2; the D gene is possibly TRBD1 (6 bases). In germline, CDR1 is SGHTA, CDR2 FQGNSA. The CDR3 loop spans 12 amino acids. Trimming shortened V by 5 bases and J by 9 bases, and 13 bases separated the two germline ends. DNA of the CDR3: TGTGCCAGCAGCGCCCGGACAGCAAGCTACACCTTC. Protein sequence: CASSARTASYTF.

In this sample, this clone turned up a few times. The V gene is TRBV6-4, the J gene TRBJ2-7; 8 nucleotides line up with TRBD2. The V gene's germline CDR1 is MRHNA and CDR2 SNTAGT. Trimming cost V 4 bases and J 7 bases; bases outside gene matches: 9. The CDR3 is 14 residues long. CDR3 sequence: CASSGLAPRGEQYV. In DNA, the CDR3 is TGTGCCAGCAGTGGACTAGCGCCACGGGGGGAGCAGTACGTC.

The CDR3 sequence: CASSSAGWGGYTF. CDR3 bases: TGTGCCAGCAGTTCGGCGGGCTGGGGTGGCTACACCTTC. This chain links TRBV6-5 with TRBJ1-2; D call uncertain. The CDR3 consists of 13 residues. From germline, CDR1 is MNHEY and CDR2 SVGAGI. Trimming left V 4 bases short and J 7 bases short, with 13 bases between.

This rearrangement joins TRBV4-3 to TRBJ2-2, with 7 nucleotides matching TRBD1. J gave up 4 bases and V 4 bases, and 6 bases lay outside the gene matches. Germline CDR1 and CDR2: LGHNA and YSLEER. CDR3 size: 15 residues. The CDR3 DNA is TGCGCCAGCAGCCGGGACAGAATTGTCACCGGGGAGCTGTTTTTT. Amino acids: CASSRDRIVTGELFF.

This sequence joins TRBV5-1 and TRBJ1-1; TRBD1 aligns across 8 bases. The CDR3 covers 15 residues. Losses at the gene ends were 4 bases for V and 1 base for J; bases not matched to a gene: 6. Germline CDR1 reads SGHRS; CDR2 reads YFSETQ. CDR3 residues: CASSAGGAGNTEAFF. The DNA of the CDR3 is TGCGCCAGCAGCGCAGGGGGCGCCGGGAACACTGAAGCTTTCTTT.

The rearrangement uses TRBV19 and TRBJ1-1; maybe TRBD1 (6 bases). Deletions cut 5 bases from V and 1 base from J, with 11 bases between. This CDR3 contains 14 residues. Germline V gives CDR1 LNHDA, CDR2 SQIVND (reference sequence). Written as DNA, the CDR3 is TGTGCCAGTAGTGATGCGGGGGCGAACACTGAAGCTTTCTTT. Residues: CASSDAGANTEAFF.

This rearrangement joins TRBV6-5 to TRBJ2-1, with D perhaps matching TRBD1 (7 bases). V lost 6 bases, J lost 9 bases, and 15 bases lay in between. Germline V gives CDR1 MNHEY, CDR2 SVGAGI. There are 13 residues in the CDR3. The CDR3 loop is CASSKTGRGEQFF. CDR3 coding DNA: TGTGCCAGCAGCAAGACAGGGCGGGGTGAGCAGTTCTTC.